This entry lists 2 T cell receptor beta chains sequenced from one sample in a study of blood T cell repertoires in COVID-19. Repertoires were generated with immunoSEQ multiplex PCR, while TCRdb's copy carries only in-frame clones and drops some. The table has a few hundred thousand clones, 91% seen once. The sequenced sample consisted of PBMCs or T cells enriched from blood (not recorded which). The receptor set was obtained from a human donor in a cohort exposed to, infected with or recovered from COVID-19 (not recorded which). The donor label of this sample is uncertain.

This rearrangement joins TRBV28 to TRBJ1-5, with TRBD1 identical over 7 bases. V lost 3 bases and J lost 1; bases outside the gene matches: 6. CDR1 and CDR2 from the germline V gene are MDHEN and SYDVKM. The CDR3 totals 16 residues. The CDR3 reads CASSFGARGSNQPQHF. The DNA of the CDR3 is TGTGCCAGCAGTTTCGGGGCCAGGGGGAGCAATCAGCCCCAGCATTTT.

Comment on this clone: This same CDR3 is encoded by further DNA sequences in the sample. CDR3 region: CASSQGGTDTQYF. The CDR3, as DNA: TGTGCCAGCAGCCAGGGCGGCACAGATACGCAGTATTTT. This rearrangement joins TRBV3-1 (or the pseudogene TRBV3-2) to TRBJ2-3; D unclear. The V end was cut by 3 bases, the J end by 1 base, with 5 bases between. Germline-derived CDR1 and CDR2 are LGHDT and YNNKEL (reference sequence). CDR3 length: 13 amino acids.